This T cell receptor (beta chain) is drawn from a study of immune evolution from preneoplasia to lung adenocarcinoma. This CDR3 region has 15 residues. The junction had 1 base not matched to a gene; V was cut back by 0 bases and J by 5 bases. Germline CDR1 is MNHEY and CDR2 is SVGAGI. This clone was observed a single time. Its antigen is currently unknown. Between the mid-2010s and the late 2010s, patients underwent resection in Japan or China. Data came from immunoSEQ multiplex PCR; TCRdb stores just in-frame clones and leaves some out. The sample contains approximately 9,600 clones, about three quarters of which appear only once. Broader study findings: Clonality was highest in normal lung, lower in later-stage lesions apparently.

The sample consisted of FFPE lung adenocarcinoma in situ tissue. The chain couples TRBV6-5 to TRBJ2-5, with 12 positions matching TRBD1. This TCR came from a person aged 60-80 years with lung adenocarcinoma. As DNA, the CDR3 is TGTGCCAGCAGTTACTCGGGACAGGGGGCCGAGACCCAGTACTTC. This encodes CASSYSGQGAETQYF.